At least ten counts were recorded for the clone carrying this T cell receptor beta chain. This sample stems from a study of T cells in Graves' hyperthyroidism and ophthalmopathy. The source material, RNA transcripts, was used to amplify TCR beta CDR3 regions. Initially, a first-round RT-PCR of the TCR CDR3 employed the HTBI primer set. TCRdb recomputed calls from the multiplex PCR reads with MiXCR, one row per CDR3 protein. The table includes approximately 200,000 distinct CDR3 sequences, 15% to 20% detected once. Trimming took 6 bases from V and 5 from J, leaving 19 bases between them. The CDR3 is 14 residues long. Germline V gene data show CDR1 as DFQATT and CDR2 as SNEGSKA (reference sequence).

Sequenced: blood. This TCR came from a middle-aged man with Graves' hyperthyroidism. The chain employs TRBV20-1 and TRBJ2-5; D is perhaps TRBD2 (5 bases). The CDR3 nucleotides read TGCAGTGCCATTAATTTTAGGGTAGCGGAGACCCAGTACTTC. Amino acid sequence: CSAINFRVAETQYF.